A selection of T cell receptor beta chains follows, all from one sample in a study of patients and donors after allogeneic stem cell transplantation. A single record per CDR3 protein comes from TCRdb applying MiXCR to the RT-PCR reads. The sample shows 50,000 to 60,000 distinct CDR3 sequences, about an eighth of them seen only once. The sequenced sample consisted of blood, either unsorted or a sorted T cell fraction (not recorded which). These receptors came from a human donor who was either an allogeneic HSCT recipient or a stem cell or donor lymphocyte infusion donor (not recorded which). It is not recorded whose cells these are; they may come from a transplant donor. Both conserved end residues are part of each CDR3. The D gene is left open where the match is weak. Not all rows give a size; the values are once, few, many and, for expanded clones, a class.

cdr3_length: 15; clone_size: NA; d_call: TRBD2; j_call: TRBJ2-2; v_call: TRBV6-5; cdr3_aa: CASVEGGSDTGELFF; cdr3_nt: TGTGCCAGCGTTGAGGGCGGGAGTGACACCGGGGAGCTGTTTTTT
cdr3_length: 18; clone_size: medium-sized; d_call: TRBD1; j_call: TRBJ1-1; v_call: TRBV27; cdr3_aa: CASSPPPWDRVMNTEAFF; cdr3_nt: TGTGCCAGCAGTCCGCCTCCGTGGGACAGGGTTATGAACACTGAAGCTTTCTTT
cdr3_length: 14; clone_size: NA; d_call: NA; j_call: TRBJ1-1; v_call: TRBV12-3/TRBV12-4; cdr3_aa: CASSPVTRNTEAFF; cdr3_nt: TGTGCCAGCAGCCCCGTGACACGGAACACTGAAGCTTTCTTT
cdr3_length: 15; clone_size: few; d_call: NA; j_call: TRBJ2-1; v_call: TRBV7-9; cdr3_aa: CASSQPSRDYNEQFF; cdr3_nt: TGTGCCAGCAGCCAGCCCTCCAGGGACTACAATGAGCAGTTCTTC
cdr3_length: 14; clone_size: few; d_call: NA; j_call: TRBJ2-7; v_call: TRBV9; cdr3_aa: CASSNRLHPYEQYF; cdr3_nt: TGTGCCAGCAGCAATCGTTTACACCCCTACGAGCAGTACTTC
cdr3_length: 17; clone_size: NA; d_call: NA; j_call: TRBJ2-7; v_call: TRBV25-1; cdr3_aa: CASSESGREDSSYEQYF; cdr3_nt: TGTGCCAGCAGTGAATCAGGGAGAGAAGACAGCTCCTACGAGCAGTACTTC
cdr3_length: 15; clone_size: few; d_call: NA; j_call: TRBJ1-6; v_call: TRBV7-2; cdr3_aa: CASSPFGVYNSPLHF; cdr3_nt: TGTGCCAGCAGTCCCTTCGGGGTCTATAATTCACCCCTCCACTTT
cdr3_length: 15; clone_size: NA; d_call: NA; j_call: TRBJ2-5; v_call: TRBV6-6; cdr3_aa: CASSYSPVSGETQYF; cdr3_nt: TGTGCCAGCAGTTACTCCCCGGTCTCCGGAGAGACCCAGTACTTC
cdr3_length: 11; clone_size: many; d_call: NA; j_call: TRBJ2-3; v_call: TRBV20-1; cdr3_aa: CSAVLTDTQYF; cdr3_nt: TGCAGTGCAGTCCTTACAGATACGCAGTATTTT
cdr3_length: 15; clone_size: NA; d_call: NA; j_call: TRBJ2-2; v_call: TRBV5-1; cdr3_aa: CASRRGQMNTGELFF; cdr3_nt: TGCGCCAGCAGGCGGGGCCAGATGAACACCGGGGAGCTGTTTTTT
cdr3_length: 18; clone_size: few; d_call: TRBD1; j_call: TRBJ2-6; v_call: TRBV6-6; cdr3_aa: CASGETGGVGSGANVLTF; cdr3_nt: TGTGCCAGCGGAGAGACAGGGGGCGTGGGCTCTGGGGCCAACGTCCTGACTTTC
cdr3_length: 14; clone_size: NA; d_call: TRBD1; j_call: TRBJ2-5; v_call: TRBV7-2; cdr3_aa: CASSSQGDKETQYF; cdr3_nt: TGTGCCAGCAGCTCCCAGGGGGATAAAGAGACCCAGTACTTC
cdr3_length: 17; clone_size: few; d_call: NA; j_call: TRBJ1-2; v_call: TRBV5-5; cdr3_aa: CASSLDLRDTGFYGYTF; cdr3_nt: TGTGCCAGCAGCTTGGACTTACGGGACACCGGATTCTATGGCTACACCTTC
cdr3_length: 14; clone_size: few; d_call: NA; j_call: TRBJ2-1; v_call: TRBV19; cdr3_aa: CASSIMSSYNEQFF; cdr3_nt: TGTGCCAGTAGTATTATGAGCTCCTACAATGAGCAGTTCTTC
cdr3_length: 11; clone_size: NA; d_call: NA; j_call: TRBJ2-7; v_call: TRBV25-1; cdr3_aa: CASTSAYEQYF; cdr3_nt: TGTGCCAGCACCAGCGCCTACGAGCAGTACTTC
cdr3_length: 16; clone_size: few; d_call: TRBD2; j_call: TRBJ2-1; v_call: TRBV12-3/TRBV12-4; cdr3_aa: CASSLLGTSGRNEQFF; cdr3_nt: TGTGCCAGCAGTTTACTAGGGACTAGCGGGAGAAATGAGCAGTTCTTC
cdr3_length: 11; clone_size: few; d_call: NA; j_call: TRBJ2-7; v_call: TRBV29-1; cdr3_aa: CSATRGYEQYF; cdr3_nt: TGCAGCGCCACCAGGGGCTACGAGCAGTACTTC
cdr3_length: 15; clone_size: few; d_call: NA; j_call: TRBJ2-2; v_call: TRBV7-9; cdr3_aa: CASSLEVKGTGELFF; cdr3_nt: TGTGCCAGCAGCTTAGAAGTCAAGGGCACCGGGGAGCTGTTTTTT
cdr3_length: 16; clone_size: NA; d_call: TRBD1; j_call: TRBJ1-1; v_call: TRBV4-1; cdr3_aa: CASSQDQGARNTEAFF; cdr3_nt: TGCGCCAGCAGCCAAGATCAGGGGGCCAGAAACACTGAAGCTTTCTTT
cdr3_length: 16; clone_size: few; d_call: NA; j_call: TRBJ2-1; v_call: TRBV18; cdr3_aa: CASSPFRPTGSDEQFF; cdr3_nt: TGTGCCAGCTCACCCTTTCGGCCTACAGGGTCGGATGAGCAGTTCTTC
cdr3_length: 16; clone_size: few; d_call: NA; j_call: TRBJ2-2; v_call: TRBV7-6; cdr3_aa: CASSPQTPRSGGELFF; cdr3_nt: TGTGCCAGCAGCCCCCAGACGCCGAGGAGCGGGGGGGAGCTGTTTTTT
cdr3_length: 12; clone_size: many; d_call: NA; j_call: TRBJ1-2; v_call: TRBV6-5; cdr3_aa: CASSYERGGYTF; cdr3_nt: TGTGCCAGCAGTTACGAACGGGGTGGCTACACCTTC
cdr3_length: 15; clone_size: NA; d_call: TRBD2; j_call: TRBJ2-3; v_call: TRBV19; cdr3_aa: CASSKVAGRTDTQYF; cdr3_nt: TGTGCCAGTAGCAAGGTAGCGGGGCGCACAGATACGCAGTATTTT
cdr3_length: 15; clone_size: NA; d_call: NA; j_call: TRBJ2-7; v_call: TRBV7-9; cdr3_aa: CASSQEGSSYYEQYF; cdr3_nt: TGTGCCAGCAGCCAGGAGGGTTCTAGCTACTACGAGCAGTACTTC
cdr3_length: 10; clone_size: few; d_call: NA; j_call: TRBJ2-4; v_call: TRBV20-1; cdr3_aa: CSARGGSQYF; cdr3_nt: TGCAGTGCTAGAGGAGGTAGTCAGTACTTC
cdr3_length: 17; clone_size: NA; d_call: TRBD2; j_call: TRBJ2-2; v_call: TRBV7-8; cdr3_aa: CASSLGLAGTGSGELFF; cdr3_nt: TGTGCCAGCAGCTTAGGACTAGCGGGAACGGGTAGCGGGGAGCTGTTTTTT
cdr3_length: 14; clone_size: NA; d_call: NA; j_call: TRBJ1-4; v_call: TRBV30; cdr3_aa: CAWKGERTREKLFF; cdr3_nt: TGTGCCTGGAAAGGGGAGAGGACGAGGGAAAAACTGTTTTTT
cdr3_length: 14; clone_size: NA; d_call: TRBD1; j_call: TRBJ2-3; v_call: TRBV6-2/TRBV6-3; cdr3_aa: CASRDREAADTQYF; cdr3_nt: TGTGCCAGCAGGGACAGGGAGGCGGCAGATACGCAGTATTTT
cdr3_length: 16; clone_size: NA; d_call: NA; j_call: TRBJ2-7; v_call: TRBV11-2; cdr3_aa: CASSLVSGNWAYEQYF; cdr3_nt: TGTGCCAGCAGCTTAGTCTCCGGGAATTGGGCCTACGAGCAGTACTTC
cdr3_length: 12; clone_size: NA; d_call: NA; j_call: TRBJ1-2; v_call: TRBV7-2; cdr3_aa: CASSQATYGYTF; cdr3_nt: TGTGCCAGCAGCCAGGCAACCTATGGCTACACCTTC
cdr3_length: 17; clone_size: NA; d_call: NA; j_call: TRBJ2-5; v_call: TRBV6-6; cdr3_aa: CASSFRYRAQTQETQYF; cdr3_nt: TGTGCCAGCAGTTTTAGGTATCGGGCGCAAACCCAAGAGACCCAGTACTTC
cdr3_length: 15; clone_size: many; d_call: NA; j_call: TRBJ2-2; v_call: TRBV11-1; cdr3_aa: CASTQKSGWTGELFF; cdr3_nt: TGTGCCAGCACTCAAAAGTCGGGGTGGACCGGGGAGCTGTTTTTT
cdr3_length: 16; clone_size: NA; d_call: NA; j_call: TRBJ2-1; v_call: TRBV19; cdr3_aa: CASSIHSGIKYNEQFF; cdr3_nt: TGTGCCAGTAGTATTCATAGCGGAATAAAGTACAATGAGCAGTTCTTC